Below, 29 T cell receptor beta chains from the same sample are listed, as sequenced in a study of T cell responses to AZD1222 COVID-19 vaccine. The data were produced by immunoSEQ multiplex PCR, yet TCRdb's version contains in-frame clones alone and is incomplete. This sample yields about 180,000 clones, of which 85% to 90% are seen a single time; about 1.5% belongs to the top ten. The sample was peripheral blood, taken on day 0 of AZD1222 vaccination. Source of these receptors: an adult in good health.

V and J are TRBV10-3 and TRBJ2-7; 11 bases map to TRBD2. Unmatched junction bases numbered 13, after V lost 2 bases and J lost 7 bases. The CDR3 has 17 amino acids. Germline loops: CDR1 ENHRY, CDR2 SYGVKD. CDR3 sequence (DNA): TGTGCCATCAGTGAGAGGAGACTAGCGGGGACCCTCGGGGAGCAGTACTTC. Its protein product is CAISERRLAGTLGEQYF.

V and J are TRBV13 and TRBJ1-6; D possibly corresponds to TRBD1 (6 bases). V lost 3 bases and J 10 bases, leaving 13 bases between the germline ends. Germline V CDR1 and CDR2: PRHDT, FYEKMQ (reference sequence). The CDR3 totals 14 residues. CDR3 protein: CASSLGGGGSPLHF. The CDR3 DNA follows: TGTGCCAGCAGCTTGGGGGGTGGGGGCTCACCCCTCCACTTT.

The chain couples TRBV10-3 to TRBJ2-5; D gene unclear. The germline CDR1 and CDR2 sequences are ENHRY and SYGVKD. V lost 3 bases, J lost 5 bases, and 10 bases lay in between. There are 13 residues in the CDR3. CDR3 coding DNA: TGTGCCATCAGTGATACTCGAATGGAGACCCAGTACTTC. It encodes CAISDTRMETQYF.

In this sample, this clone turned up a few times. This chain uses TRBV7-8 with TRBJ1-2, with TRBD1 matching over 8 bases. The CDR3 spans 15 residues. Germline trimming cut 5 bases from V and 0 bases from J; bases unmatched to any gene: 5. CDR1 SGHVS and CDR2 FQNEAQ come from the germline V gene. CDR3: CASSPRTGTNYGYTF. The CDR3 DNA follows: TGTGCCAGCAGCCCGCGGACAGGGACTAACTATGGCTACACCTTC.

The V gene is TRBV7-3, the J gene TRBJ2-1, with unresolved D. Trimming removed 5 bases from V and 5 bases from J, with 16 bases in between. The CDR3 sequence is 15 residues long. CDR1 and CDR2 (germline): SGHTA, FQGTGA. In DNA, the CDR3 is TGTGCCAGCAGCCCCACCGGGCTTAAGGACAATGAGCAGTTCTTC. Its translation is CASSPTGLKDNEQFF.

This chain uses TRBV12-3 or TRBV12-4 with TRBJ1-6, with D unresolved. The CDR3 length is 11 residues. The ends were cut back, 5 bases at V and 14 bases at J, with 10 bases in the middle. CDR3 sequence (DNA): TGTGCCAGCAGTAAAACCCGCTCCCTCCACTTT. Amino acid sequence: CASSKTRSLHF.

The chain employs TRBV2 and TRBJ1-2; D is undetermined. Trimming took 2 bases from V and 3 from J, leaving 7 bases between them. The CDR3 is 13 residues long. Germline V lookup: CDR1 SNHLY, CDR2 FYNNEI. The CDR3 sequence is CASSESEDYGYTF. The CDR3 DNA reads as TGTGCCAGCAGTGAATCAGAGGACTATGGCTACACCTTC.

The chain carries TRBV3-1 (or the pseudogene TRBV3-2) and TRBJ2-7; D call uncertain. The germline gives CDR1 LGHDT, CDR2 YNNKEL (reference sequence). V lost 0 bases to trimming and J lost 3 bases, with 3 bases between them. The CDR3 loop spans 12 amino acids. The CDR3 nucleotides are TGTGCCAGCAGCCAAGACCGCTACGAGCAGTACTTC. Residues: CASSQDRYEQYF.

The chain joins TRBV7-8 to TRBJ1-3; TRBD1 aligns across 8 bases. Per germline, CDR1 SGHVS and CDR2 FQNEAQ. This CDR3 contains 18 residues. Losses at the gene ends were 1 base for V and 0 bases for J; bases not matched to a gene: 8. The CDR3 protein is CASSLGQGSPSSGNTIYF. The CDR3 nucleotides read TGTGCCAGCAGCTTAGGACAGGGGAGTCCGAGCTCTGGAAACACCATATATTTT.

This chain links TRBV19 with TRBJ2-2; D remains unclear. Germline CDR1 and CDR2: LNHDA and SQIVND (reference sequence). CDR3 size: 16 residues. V shed 3 bases and J shed 2 bases, with 13 bases lying between them. CDR3 DNA sequence: TGTGCCAGTAGTATTTCACGGCAGACCAACACCGGGGAGCTGTTTTTT. Translating gives CASSISRQTNTGELFF.

The chain employs TRBV29-1 and TRBJ1-1, with 8 bases lining up with TRBD1. The CDR3 is made up of 11 amino acids. V lost 5 bases, J lost 4 bases, and 0 bases stayed unmatched. Germline V lookup: CDR1 SQVTM, CDR2 ANQGSEA. CDR3 sequence: CSVTGGTEAFF. For the CDR3, the DNA is TGCAGCGTTACAGGGGGCACTGAAGCTTTCTTT.

The CDR3 DNA reads TGTGCCAGCAGCGTAGAGGGACTCTCCGGGGATGAGCAGTTCTTC. Amino acid sequence: CASSVEGLSGDEQFF. V gene TRBV9 combines with J gene TRBJ2-1; perhaps TRBD2 as D (6 bases). Trimming took 0 bases from V and 8 from J, leaving 15 bases between them. The CDR3 extends over 15 amino acids. CDR1 is SGDLS, CDR2 YYNGEE, per germline. The full variable domain, its missing parts supplied by reference TRBV9 and TRBJ2-1, is DSGVTQTPKHLITATGQRVTLRCSPRSGDLSVYWYQQSLDQGLQFLIQYYNGEERAKGNILERFSAQQFPDLHSELNLSSLELGDSALYFCASSVEGLSGDEQFFGPGTRLTVL.

The gene calls are TRBV29-1 and TRBJ1-5, with 9 bases matching TRBD1. Per the germline V gene, CDR1 is SQVTM and CDR2 is ANQGSEA. The CDR3 has 14 residues. V trimming: 4 bases; J trimming: 4 bases; junction bases outside the gene matches: 5. The CDR3 loop is CSVGGGQGNQPQHF. CDR3 sequence (DNA): TGCAGCGTTGGGGGAGGACAGGGGAATCAGCCCCAGCATTTT.

The chain recombines TRBV11-2 with TRBJ2-7, with 9 bases that match TRBD1. The length of the CDR3 is 14 residues. Per the germline V gene, CDR1 is SGHAT and CDR2 is FQNNGV. V was clipped by 5 bases and J by 3 bases; unmatched bases: 5. This CDR3 reads CASSAWTGDYEQYV. In nucleotides, the CDR3 is TGTGCCAGCAGCGCATGGACAGGGGACTACGAGCAGTACGTC.

The chain has TRBV7-3 and TRBJ2-1, with D possibly matching TRBD2 (6 bases). The CDR3 covers 12 residues. With 8 bases removed from V and 9 bases from J, the gap between germline ends came to 14 bases. Germline CDR1 and CDR2: SGHTA and FQGTGA. This CDR3 is CASGPSVTEQFF. The CDR3 DNA follows: TGTGCCAGCGGTCCTAGCGTCACTGAGCAGTTCTTC. Full variable domain (outside the CDR3, taken from reference TRBV7-3 and TRBJ2-1): GAGVSQTPSNKVTEKGKYVELRCDPISGHTALYWYRQSLGQGPEFLIYFQGTGAADDSGLPNDRFFAVRPEGSVSTLKIQRTERGDSAVYLCASGPSVTEQFFGPGTRLTVL.

The J gene is TRBJ1-4, the V gene TRBV10-1, with 9 bases lining up with TRBD1. The J segment lost 7 bases and the V segment lost 4 bases, leaving 4 bases of the junction unmatched. The CDR3 has 14 residues. The germline V gene has CDR1 WNHNN and CDR2 SYGVQD (reference sequence). The CDR3 reads CASSAGTGSEKLFF. The CDR3 DNA sequence: TGCGCCAGCAGTGCCGGGACAGGGTCTGAAAAACTGTTTTTT.

The genes are TRBV7-2 and TRBJ2-5, with D unclear. The CDR3 contains 13 residues. The germline V and J ends were trimmed by 2 bases and 2 bases, with 6 bases remaining between them. Germline CDR1 and CDR2: SGHTA and FQGNSA. The CDR3 spells CASSLRRQETQYF. Here the CDR3 DNA reads TGTGCCAGCAGCTTACGTCGGCAAGAGACCCAGTACTTC.

This chain uses TRBV2 with TRBJ2-3; 10 bases agree with TRBD1. CDR3 length: 15 residues. Germline trimming cut 5 bases from V and 1 base from J; bases unmatched to any gene: 3. The germline V gene encodes CDR1 SNHLY and CDR2 FYNNEI. The chain's CDR3 is CASSRQGAGTDTQYF. The CDR3 DNA follows: TGTGCCAGCAGTAGACAGGGGGCGGGCACAGATACGCAGTATTTT.

The rearrangement joins TRBV24-1 to TRBJ2-2; possibly TRBD2 for D (5 bases). This CDR3 region has 15 residues. CDR1 and CDR2 (germline): KGHDR, SFDVKD. V lost 3 bases and J lost 7, with 14 bases in between. The CDR3 is CATSDPRAGVGELFF. The CDR3 DNA sequence: TGTGCCACCAGTGATCCGCGGGCCGGAGTCGGGGAGCTGTTTTTT.

The chain couples TRBV9 to TRBJ1-2; TRBD1 agrees at 7 bases. From germline, CDR1 is SGDLS and CDR2 YYNGEE. The trim removed 7 bases at V and 0 bases at J, leaving 9 bases unmatched. The CDR3 totals 15 residues. The CDR3 loop reads CASGRTGTANYGYTF. In DNA, the CDR3 is TGTGCCAGCGGCCGAACCGGGACAGCTAACTATGGCTACACCTTC. Together with reference TRBV9 and TRBJ1-2, the CDR3 gives the full variable domain: DSGVTQTPKHLITATGQRVTLRCSPRSGDLSVYWYQQSLDQGLQFLIQYYNGEERAKGNILERFSAQQFPDLHSELNLSSLELGDSALYFCASGRTGTANYGYTFGSGTRLTVV.

This clone was seen once. This sequence joins TRBV5-6 and TRBJ2-7; TRBD2 might be the D (5 bases). The germline gives CDR1 SGHDT, CDR2 YYEEEE. The CDR3 consists of 15 residues. Deletions cut 0 bases from V and 3 bases from J, with 13 bases between. CDR3 loop: CASSLGPAELYEQYF. The CDR3 nucleotides read TGTGCCAGCAGCTTGGGTCCAGCGGAGCTCTACGAGCAGTACTTC.

The chain's CDR3 is CASSADPDSQPLHF. CDR3 nucleotide sequence: TGTGCCAGCAGCGCCGACCCAGACTCACAACCCCTCCACTTT. The chain recombines TRBV9 with TRBJ1-6; D ambiguous. Trimming shortened V by 3 bases and J by 12 bases, and 16 bases separated the two germline ends. The CDR3 is made up of 14 amino acids. Germline V gene lookup returns CDR1 SGDLS and CDR2 YYNGEE.

This chain links TRBV3-1 (or the pseudogene TRBV3-2) with TRBJ1-1, with D unresolved. In germline, CDR1 is LGHDT, CDR2 YNNKEL (reference sequence). The CDR3 has 13 amino acids. V dropped 1 base and J dropped 5 bases, with 8 bases sitting between them. In nucleotides, the CDR3 is TGTGCCAGCAGCCAAGCGACGGGAACTGAAGCTTTCTTT. Its translation is CASSQATGTEAFF.

J is TRBJ1-2 and V is TRBV13; 7 bases align to TRBD1. V was pared by 5 bases and J by 8 bases, with 11 bases of the junction left unmatched. This CDR3 has 14 residues. CDR1 is PRHDT, CDR2 FYEKMQ, per germline (reference sequence). The CDR3 sequence: CASSPGQPLGGYTF. The CDR3 DNA reads TGTGCCAGCAGCCCGGGACAGCCGTTGGGGGGCTACACCTTC.

The V gene is TRBV27, the J gene TRBJ1-1, with 10 positions matching TRBD1. Germline trimming cut 2 bases from V and 1 base from J; bases unmatched to any gene: 10. Germline lookup yields CDR1 MNHEY and CDR2 SMNVEV (reference sequence). The CDR3 is made up of 18 amino acids. CDR3 loop: CASSLTRDRGAENTEAFF. The CDR3 nucleotides are TGTGCCAGCAGTTTAACCAGGGACAGGGGAGCAGAGAACACTGAAGCTTTCTTT.

The rearrangement uses TRBV7-8 and TRBJ1-2, with 12 nucleotides matching TRBD1. Germline CDR1 and CDR2: SGHVS and FQNEAQ. There are 15 residues in the CDR3. With 5 bases clipped from V and 3 bases from J, the junction kept 4 bases outside the gene matches. The CDR3 bases are TGTGCCAGCAGCCCAGGGACAGGGGGCGACTATGGCTACACCTTC. The encoded protein is CASSPGTGGDYGYTF.

V and J are TRBV10-1 and TRBJ1-6; 8 nucleotides line up with TRBD1. Unmatched junction bases numbered 5, after V lost 8 bases and J lost 8 bases. The V gene's germline CDR1 is WNHNN and CDR2 SYGVQD (reference sequence). The CDR3 is 13 amino acids. Here the CDR3 reads CASQTGVDSPLHF. In DNA, the CDR3 is TGCGCCAGCCAGACAGGGGTGGATTCACCCCTCCACTTT.

V gene TRBV7-8 combines with J gene TRBJ1-2; no clear D gene. From germline, CDR1 is SGHVS and CDR2 FQNEAQ. The CDR3 consists of 16 residues. V lost 5 bases and J 4 bases, leaving 20 bases between the germline ends. Here the CDR3 reads CASSPDLRGGIYGYTF. The CDR3 DNA is TGTGCCAGCAGCCCAGATCTCCGTGGCGGGATCTATGGCTACACCTTC.

V gene TRBV23-1 combines with J gene TRBJ2-5; a weak D match, TRBD2 (6 bases). TRBV23-1 is identified as an open reading frame with a role that is uncertain. The CDR3 covers 16 residues. V lost 0 bases and J lost 0, with 11 bases in between. The CDR3 DNA sequence: TGCGCCAGCAGTCAATCTCGGGGGTCTTACCAAGAGACCCAGTACTTC. Its translation: CASSQSRGSYQETQYF.